This T cell receptor beta chain emerged from a study of shared clonotypes between healthy human individuals. Only in-frame clones appear in the TCRdb table, and some are missing; sequencing was by immunoSEQ multiplex PCR. The sample carries about 470,000 clones, roughly 80% recorded once. This clone has only one observation. V lost 1 base and J lost 9, with 10 bases in between. The CDR3 sequence is 13 residues long. The germline gives CDR1 SGHAT, CDR2 FQNNGV. This rearrangement joins TRBV11-2 to TRBJ2-1; D may be TRBD1 (6 bases). The sample consisted of PBMCs. This receptor was taken from a woman in her thirties or forties in good health. Some clones in this sample may be carry-over from other donors' samples. Here the CDR3 DNA reads TGTGCCAGCAGCTTAGCAGGGGTGGGTGAGCAGTTCTTC. This codes for CASSLAGVGEQFF. The full variable domain, rest sourced from reference TRBV11-2 and TRBJ2-1, is EAGVAQSPRYKIIEKRQSVAFWCNPISGHATLYWYQQILGQGPKLLIQFQNNGVVDDSQLPKDRFSAERLKGVDSTLKIQPAKLEDSAVYLCASSLAGVGEQFFGPGTRLTVL.